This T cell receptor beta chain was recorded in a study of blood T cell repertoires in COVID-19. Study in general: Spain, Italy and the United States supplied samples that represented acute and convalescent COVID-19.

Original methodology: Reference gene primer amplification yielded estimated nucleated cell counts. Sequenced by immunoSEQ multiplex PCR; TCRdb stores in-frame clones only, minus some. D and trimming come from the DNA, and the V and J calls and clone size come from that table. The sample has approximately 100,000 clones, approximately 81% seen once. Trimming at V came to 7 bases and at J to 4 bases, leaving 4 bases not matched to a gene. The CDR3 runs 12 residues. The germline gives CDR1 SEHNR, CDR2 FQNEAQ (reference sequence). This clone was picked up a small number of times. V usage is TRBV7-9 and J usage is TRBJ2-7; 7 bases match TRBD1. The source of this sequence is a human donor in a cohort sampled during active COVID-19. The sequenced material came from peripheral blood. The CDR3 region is CASTDRDYEQYF. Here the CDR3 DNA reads TGTGCCAGCACAGACAGGGATTACGAGCAGTACTTC. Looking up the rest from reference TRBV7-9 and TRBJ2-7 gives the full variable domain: DTGVSQNPRHKITKRGQNVTFRCDPISEHNRLYWYRQTLGQGPEFLTYFQNEAQLEKSRLLSDRFSAERPKGSFSTLEIQRTEQGDSAMYLCASTDRDYEQYFGPGTRLTVT.